This TCR beta chain emerged from a study of T cell repertoires in cytomegalovirus infection. Study background: Public signatures in TCR beta pointed to CMV infection and matching HLA type. Study findings and constraints: People with CMV and the relevant HLA were identified by cumulative public TCR beta family frequency. Across the ex vivo response, the dominant clonotypes were HLA-C-restricted CMV-specific TCR beta clonotypes.

Germline values: CDR1 MDHEN, CDR2 SYDVKM. V lost 5 bases, J lost 7 bases, and 8 bases stayed unmatched. The CDR3 sequence is 15 residues long. This clonotype was picked up many times. Its antigen remains unknown. In TCRdb, the reads were re-called with MiXCR into one record per CDR3 protein. The sample includes 70,000 to 75,000 distinct CDR3 sequences, about 4.2% seen only once; the top ten take about 22%. The sequenced sample was PBMCs. The V call is TRBV28, the J call TRBJ2-1, with TRBD1 matching 10 bases. The TCR sequence derives from a human donor in good health (CMV status not recorded). Some clones in this sample may be carry-over from other donors' samples. CDR3 DNA: TGTGCCAGCAGTCCCCCGGGACAGGGGTTGAATGAGCAGTTCTTC. It translates to CASSPPGQGLNEQFF.